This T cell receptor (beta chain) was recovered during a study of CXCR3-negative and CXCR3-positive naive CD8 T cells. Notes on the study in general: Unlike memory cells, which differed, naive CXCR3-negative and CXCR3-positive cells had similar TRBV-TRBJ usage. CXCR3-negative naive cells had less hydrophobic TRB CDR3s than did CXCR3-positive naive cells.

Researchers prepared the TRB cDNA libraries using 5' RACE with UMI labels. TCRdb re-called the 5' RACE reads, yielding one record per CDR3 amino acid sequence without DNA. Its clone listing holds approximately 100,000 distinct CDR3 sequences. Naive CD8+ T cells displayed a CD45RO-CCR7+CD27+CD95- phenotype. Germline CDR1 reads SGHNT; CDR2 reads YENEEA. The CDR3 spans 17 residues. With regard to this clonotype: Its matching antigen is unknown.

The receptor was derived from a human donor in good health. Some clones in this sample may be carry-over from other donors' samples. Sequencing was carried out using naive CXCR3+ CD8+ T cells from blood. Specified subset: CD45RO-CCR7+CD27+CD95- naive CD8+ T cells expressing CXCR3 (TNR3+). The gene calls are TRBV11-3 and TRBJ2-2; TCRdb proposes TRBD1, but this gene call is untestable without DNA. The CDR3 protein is CASSLGDSQTLTGELFF.